This TCR beta chain was retrieved from a study of cytotoxic CD8 clonotypes in ibrutinib-treated CLL. Study findings and constraints: Clonality went up at the time of ibrutinib response, stayed stable in sustained remission, and later dropped back toward its baseline level at progression.

Points on this clone: Its antigen is undetermined.

The CDR3 extends over 15 amino acids. Per the germline V gene, CDR1 is MNHEY and CDR2 is SVGAGI. Deletions cut 6 bases from V and 3 bases from J, with 17 bases between. Sequencing was performed with immunoSEQ multiplex PCR; in TCRdb, only in-frame clones are kept and a portion is missing. Here the sample spans more than 45,000 clones, around 78% being singletons. This rearrangement joins TRBV6-5 to TRBJ1-1; no clear D. The clonotype was recovered from a human donor with chronic lymphocytic leukemia. Sequenced here: PBMCs, sampled after 24 months of ibrutinib treatment. CDR3 bases: TGTGCCAGCAGAGATCCGGACTTACTCCACACTGAAGCTTTCTTT. Translation gives CASRDPDLLHTEAFF.